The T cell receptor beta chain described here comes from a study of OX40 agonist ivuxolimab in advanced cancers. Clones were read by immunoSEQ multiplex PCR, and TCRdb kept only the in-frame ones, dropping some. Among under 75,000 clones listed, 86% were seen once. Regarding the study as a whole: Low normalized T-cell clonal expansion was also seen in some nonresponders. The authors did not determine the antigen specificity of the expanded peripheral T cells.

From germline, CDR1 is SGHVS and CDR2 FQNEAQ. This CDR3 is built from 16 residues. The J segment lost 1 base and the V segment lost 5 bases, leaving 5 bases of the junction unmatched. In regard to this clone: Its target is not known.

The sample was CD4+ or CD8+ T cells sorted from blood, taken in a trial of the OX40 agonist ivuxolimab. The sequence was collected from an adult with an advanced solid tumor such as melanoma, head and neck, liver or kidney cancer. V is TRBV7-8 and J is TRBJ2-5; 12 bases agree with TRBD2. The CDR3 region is CASSPTSGGIQETQYF. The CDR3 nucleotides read TGTGCCAGCAGCCCAACTAGCGGGGGGATCCAAGAGACCCAGTACTTC.